The 25 T cell receptor beta chains listed next were all sequenced from one sample in a study of cytomegalovirus exposure and HLA in healthy donors. PCR primers comprised 60 Vbeta and 13 Jbeta primers. Repertoires were generated with immunoSEQ multiplex PCR, while TCRdb's copy carries only in-frame clones and drops some. The table records 120,000 or so clones, more than 60% of them present only once. Sequenced input: PBMCs. These receptors were collected from a man younger than 40 in good health and CMV-seronegative.

This rearrangement joins TRBV5-5 to TRBJ1-1, with D perhaps matching TRBD1 (5 bases). This CDR3 has 13 residues. The V end lost 2 bases, the J end lost 4 bases, and 9 bases lay between the germline ends. The V gene's germline CDR1 is SGHKS and CDR2 YYEKEE (reference sequence). CDR3 DNA sequence: TGTGCCAGCAGCTTCAGCACAGGCACTGAAGCTTTCTTT. Protein sequence: CASSFSTGTEAFF.

The genes are TRBV7-2 and TRBJ2-5, with 10 bases matching TRBD1. The CDR3 has 15 residues. Germline trimming cut 1 base from V and 4 bases from J; bases unmatched to any gene: 3. Germline V lookup: CDR1 SGHTA, CDR2 FQGNSA. CDR3 in amino acids: CASSLVTGGPETQYF. The CDR3, as DNA: TGTGCCAGCAGCTTAGTGACAGGGGGCCCAGAGACCCAGTACTTC.

The V gene is TRBV7-6, the J gene TRBJ2-2; D perhaps matches TRBD2 (6 bases). V lost 1 base and J 7 bases, leaving 16 bases between the germline ends. This CDR3 has 16 residues. CDR1 and CDR2 (germline): SGHVS, FNYEAQ. Here the CDR3 reads CASSLEAGLAVGELFF. The CDR3 nucleotides are TGTGCCAGCAGCTTAGAGGCGGGGCTGGCGGTCGGGGAGCTGTTTTTT. Full variable domain (outside the CDR3, taken from reference TRBV7-6 and TRBJ2-2): GAGVSQSPRYKVTKRGQDVALRCDPISGHVSLYWYRQALGQGPEFLTYFNYEAQQDKSGLPNDRFSAERPEGSISTLTIQRTEQRDSAMYRCASSLEAGLAVGELFFGEGSRLTVL.

The chain employs TRBV6-5 and TRBJ2-5; weak D call: TRBD1 (5 bases). The V end was cut by 5 bases, the J end by 4 bases, with 17 bases between. Germline lookup yields CDR1 MNHEY and CDR2 SVGAGI. The length of the CDR3 is 15 residues. CDR3 sequence (DNA): TGTGCCAGCAGTACCACGACAGCCGGTAGAGAGACCCAGTACTTC. This gives the protein CASSTTTAGRETQYF.

This rearrangement joins TRBV30 to TRBJ1-6; 9 nucleotides match TRBD1. The CDR3 has 16 residues. V gave up 3 bases and J gave up 1 base; unmatched junction bases: 4. CDR1 GTSNPN and CDR2 SVGIG come from the germline V gene (reference sequence). CDR3 sequence reads: CAWSGQGRSYNSPLHF. Here the CDR3 DNA reads TGTGCCTGGAGCGGACAGGGGAGGTCCTATAATTCACCCCTCCACTTT.

The chain carries TRBV28 and TRBJ1-3; D gene uncertain. Germline V lookup: CDR1 MDHEN, CDR2 SYDVKM. The CDR3 is 14 residues long. V lost 8 bases to trimming and J lost 1 base, with 12 bases between them. The CDR3 loop is CASQWGGSGNTIYF. The CDR3, as DNA: TGTGCCAGCCAGTGGGGAGGATCTGGAAACACCATATATTTT.

The rearrangement uses TRBV19 and TRBJ1-2; 7 bases match TRBD1. CDR1 LNHDA and CDR2 SQIVND come from the germline V gene (reference sequence). V shed 1 base and J 0 bases; nucleotides not matched to a gene: 11. The CDR3 spans 18 residues. CDR3: CASSIAGTAFSPNYGYTF. The CDR3 DNA reads TGTGCCAGTAGTATAGCAGGGACAGCATTCTCTCCTAACTATGGCTACACCTTC.

This clone was seen a handful of times. The chain joins TRBV9 to TRBJ2-1; 8 nucleotides align to TRBD2. This CDR3 is built from 16 residues. The germline V gene encodes CDR1 SGDLS and CDR2 YYNGEE. V was pared by 0 bases and J by 7 bases, with 9 bases of the junction left unmatched. In DNA, the CDR3 is TGTGCCAGCAGCGTAGCGGTAGCGGGGTTATTAAATGAGCAGTTCTTC. Protein sequence: CASSVAVAGLLNEQFF.

The chain carries TRBV7-9 and TRBJ1-1; D might be TRBD1 (5 bases). Trimming stripped 3 bases from V and 6 bases from J, with 14 bases between. The CDR3 totals 14 residues. Germline CDR1 reads SEHNR; CDR2 reads FQNEAQ (reference sequence). The CDR3 sequence: CASSFPVGGAEAFF. The CDR3 DNA reads as TGTGCCAGCAGCTTTCCCGTTGGGGGGGCTGAAGCTTTCTTT.

The rearrangement links TRBV7-6 to TRBJ2-5; D might be TRBD2 (6 bases). There are 14 residues in the CDR3. CDR1 SGHVS and CDR2 FNYEAQ come from the germline V gene. The V and J ends lost 5 bases and 5 bases respectively, with 15 bases between them. CDR3 sequence reads: CASSPSNSGETQYF. Written as DNA, the CDR3 is TGTGCCAGCAGCCCTAGTAACAGCGGGGAGACCCAGTACTTC. Variable domain in full (rest from reference TRBV7-6 and TRBJ2-5): GAGVSQSPRYKVTKRGQDVALRCDPISGHVSLYWYRQALGQGPEFLTYFNYEAQQDKSGLPNDRFSAERPEGSISTLTIQRTEQRDSAMYRCASSPSNSGETQYFGPGTRLLVL.

The rearrangement uses TRBV28 and TRBJ2-1; D perhaps matches TRBD2 (8 bases). The CDR3 spans 15 residues. In germline, CDR1 is MDHEN, CDR2 SYDVKM. V was shortened by 6 bases and J by 4 bases, with 16 bases between the two germline ends. The CDR3: CASSQGVAGYNEQFF. The CDR3 coding sequence is TGTGCCAGCAGCCAGGGGGTAGCGGGGTACAATGAGCAGTTCTTC. The full variable domain, in which reference TRBV28 and TRBJ2-1 provide the parts outside the CDR3, is DVKVTQSSRYLVKRTGEKVFLECVQDMDHENMFWYRQDPGLGLRLIYFSYDVKMKEKGDIPEGYSVSREKKERFSLILESASTNQTSMYLCASSQGVAGYNEQFFGPGTRLTVL.

V and J are TRBV7-3 and TRBJ1-1; D is unclear. The CDR3 totals 13 residues. Trimming took off 10 bases at V and 2 bases at J, with 14 bases between the two ends. Germline V gene data show CDR1 as SGHTA and CDR2 as FQGTGA. CDR3 sequence: CAIGEGANTEAFF. CDR3 DNA: TGTGCCATCGGGGAGGGCGCAAACACTGAAGCTTTCTTT. The full variable domain, with the rest looked up from reference TRBV7-3 and TRBJ1-1, is GAGVSQTPSNKVTEKGKYVELRCDPISGHTALYWYRQSLGQGPEFLIYFQGTGAADDSGLPNDRFFAVRPEGSVSTLKIQRTERGDSAVYLCAIGEGANTEAFFGQGTRLTVV.

V gene TRBV7-2 combines with J gene TRBJ1-3; D is perhaps TRBD1 (5 bases). Per germline, CDR1 SGHTA and CDR2 FQGNSA. The CDR3 length is 18 residues. V lost 0 bases, J lost 4 bases, and 19 bases lay in between. DNA of the CDR3: TGTGCCAGCAGCTTAGCGGAGTGGGGCAGAACGCCCGGAAACACCATATATTTT. This gives the protein CASSLAEWGRTPGNTIYF.

The V call is TRBV5-1, the J call TRBJ2-4; D gene unclear. V was clipped by 4 bases and J by 0 bases, with 14 bases between them. The CDR3 is 16 residues long. From germline, CDR1 is SGHRS and CDR2 YFSETQ. CDR3 loop: CASSPKSTGAKNIQYF. The CDR3 nucleotides read TGCGCCAGCAGCCCAAAGTCTACCGGAGCCAAAAACATTCAGTACTTC.

The V gene is TRBV4-1, the J gene TRBJ1-5; D is unclear. The CDR3 contains 16 residues. V lost 4 bases to trimming and J lost 0 bases, with 13 bases between them. From germline, CDR1 is MGHRA and CDR2 YSYEKL. The CDR3 bases are TGCGCCAGCAGCCGATTGACGGGGAATAGCAATCAGCCCCAGCATTTT. Protein product: CASSRLTGNSNQPQHF.

The chain combines TRBV30 with TRBJ2-5; TRBD1 matches 10 bases. The germline CDR1 and CDR2 sequences are GTSNPN and SVGIG (reference sequence). The ends lost 6 bases at V and 4 bases at J; junction bases unmatched: 5. The CDR3 length is 13 residues. The CDR3 DNA reads TGTGCCTGCTGGACAGGGGGGGGAGAGACCCAGTACTTC. Residues: CACWTGGGETQYF.

V usage is TRBV5-4 and J usage is TRBJ2-7; 7 nucleotides line up with TRBD2. Germline CDR1 is SGHNT and CDR2 is YYREEE (reference sequence). There are 15 residues in the CDR3. V was pared by 1 base and J by 0 bases, with 4 bases of the junction left unmatched. CDR3 coding DNA: TGTGCCAGCAGCTTGAGGGACTATAACTCCTACGAGCAGTACTTC. Its protein is CASSLRDYNSYEQYF. The full variable domain, completed using reference TRBV5-4 and TRBJ2-7, is ETGVTQSPTHLIKTRGQQVTLRCSSQSGHNTVSWYQQALGQGPQFIFQYYREEENGRGNFPPRFSGLQFPNYSSELNVNALELDDSALYLCASSLRDYNSYEQYFGPGTRLTVT.

This sequence joins TRBV18 and TRBJ1-3, with TRBD1 as a possible D gene (5 bases). V was shortened by 6 bases and J by 0 bases, with 15 bases between the two germline ends. Germline CDR1 and CDR2: KGHSH and LQKENI. This CDR3 spans 16 amino acids. CDR3 amino acids: CASSPRELSSGNTIYF. CDR3 coding DNA: TGTGCCAGCTCTCCCAGGGAACTCTCCTCTGGAAACACCATATATTTT.

The rearrangement joins TRBV4-3 to TRBJ2-7; 8 bases map to TRBD2. This CDR3 has 17 amino acids. The J segment lost 1 base and the V segment lost 3 bases, leaving 11 bases of the junction unmatched. Per the germline V gene, CDR1 is LGHNA and CDR2 is YSLEER. In DNA form, the CDR3 reads TGCGCCAGCAGCCACATGTCGGGAGGGGCGCAATCCTACGAGCAGTACTTC. Protein sequence: CASSHMSGGAQSYEQYF.

The V and J genes are TRBV29-1 and TRBJ2-7; 10 bases align to TRBD2. Germline trimming cut 6 bases from V and 5 bases from J; bases unmatched to any gene: 4. The CDR3 runs to 12 residues. CDR1 is SQVTM, CDR2 ANQGSEA, per germline. CDR3 in amino acids: CSVAGTSDEQYF. CDR3 bases: TGCAGCGTGGCCGGGACTAGCGACGAGCAGTACTTC.

The chain joins TRBV5-1 to TRBJ2-2; TRBD1 is a possible D gene (5 bases). The CDR3 spans 15 residues. Germline V CDR1 and CDR2: SGHRS, YFSETQ. V dropped 2 bases and J dropped 2 bases, with 10 bases sitting between them. CDR3 coding DNA: TGCGCCAGCAGCTTCCTAGGGGAAAACACCGGGGAGCTGTTTTTT. Encoded protein: CASSFLGENTGELFF.

This chain connects TRBV18 to TRBJ2-5; 13 bases are shared with TRBD2. The length of the CDR3 is 19 residues. With V trimmed by 0 bases and J by 1 base, 8 bases remained unmatched. Germline V gene lookup returns CDR1 KGHSH and CDR2 LQKENI. The CDR3 spells CASSPPVGLAGLFQETQYF. The CDR3, as DNA: TGTGCCAGCTCACCACCCGTGGGACTAGCGGGATTATTCCAAGAGACCCAGTACTTC.

This clone was recorded a few times. The chain combines TRBV6-1 with TRBJ1-2; 7 nucleotides line up with TRBD1. V was pared by 7 bases and J by 2 bases, with 10 bases of the junction left unmatched. This CDR3 has 15 amino acids. CDR1 is MNHNS and CDR2 is SASEGT in the germline V gene. Written as DNA, the CDR3 is TGTGCCAGCACCCTTCGCTGGGACAGAAACTATGGCTACACCTTC. Translation: CASTLRWDRNYGYTF.

This clone showed up just a few times. J is TRBJ2-5 and V is TRBV7-8; 8 bases match TRBD1. The CDR3 is made up of 15 amino acids. Germline V gene sequence: CDR1 SGHVS, CDR2 FQNEAQ. Trimming removed 2 bases from V and 4 bases from J; junction bases left unmatched: 6. The CDR3 spells CASSLLRGQGETQYF. The CDR3 DNA sequence: TGTGCCAGCAGCTTACTCAGGGGGCAGGGAGAGACCCAGTACTTC.

This clone was picked up a small number of times. At one boundary the junction diverges from the germline segment, which might be a read error. This chain links TRBV27 with TRBJ1-5, with no clear D. Germline V gene lookup returns CDR1 MNHEY and CDR2 SMNVEV (reference sequence). The CDR3 contains 12 residues. CDR3 amino acids: CASSFMGSAWYF. The DNA of the CDR3 is TGTGCCAGCAGTTTTATGGGCAGTGCCTGGTATTTT.